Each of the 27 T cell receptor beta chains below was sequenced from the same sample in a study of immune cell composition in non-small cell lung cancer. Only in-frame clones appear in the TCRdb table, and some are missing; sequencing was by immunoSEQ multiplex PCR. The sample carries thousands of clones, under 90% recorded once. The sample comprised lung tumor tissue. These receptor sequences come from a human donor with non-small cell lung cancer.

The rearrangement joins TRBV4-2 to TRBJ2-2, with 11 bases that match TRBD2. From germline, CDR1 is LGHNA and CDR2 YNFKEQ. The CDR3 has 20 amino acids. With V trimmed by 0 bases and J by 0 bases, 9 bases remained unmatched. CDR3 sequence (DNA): TGTGCCAGCAGCCAAGAACGGGCGGCTAGCGGGAGGACGAACACCGGGGAGCTGTTTTTT. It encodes CASSQERAASGRTNTGELFF.

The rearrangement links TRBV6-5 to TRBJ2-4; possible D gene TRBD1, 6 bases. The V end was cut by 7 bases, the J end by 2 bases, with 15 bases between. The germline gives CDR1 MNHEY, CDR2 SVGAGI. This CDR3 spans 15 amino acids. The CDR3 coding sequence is TGTGCCAGCACCCAGACACAGGGTTCCAAAAACATTCAGTACTTC. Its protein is CASTQTQGSKNIQYF.

CDR3 coding DNA: TGTGCCATCAGTGAAATAGACAGGGGTTCGTCCGGGGCCAACGTCCTGACTTTC. Its translation is CAISEIDRGSSGANVLTF. The chain is built from TRBV10-3 and TRBJ2-6; 8 positions agree with TRBD1. Losses at the gene ends were 3 bases for V and 4 bases for J; bases not matched to a gene: 11. The CDR3 is 18 amino acids. The V gene's germline CDR1 is ENHRY and CDR2 SYGVKD.

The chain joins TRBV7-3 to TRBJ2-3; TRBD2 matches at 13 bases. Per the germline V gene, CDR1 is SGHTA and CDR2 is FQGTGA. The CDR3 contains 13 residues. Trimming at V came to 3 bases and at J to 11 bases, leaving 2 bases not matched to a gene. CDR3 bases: TGTGCCAGCAGCTTCGGGACTAGCGGGGTGCAGTATTTT. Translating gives CASSFGTSGVQYF.

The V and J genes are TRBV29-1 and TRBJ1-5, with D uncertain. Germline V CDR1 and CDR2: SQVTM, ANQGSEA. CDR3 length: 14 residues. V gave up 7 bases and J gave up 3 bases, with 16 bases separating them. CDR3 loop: CSALSGTSNQPQHF. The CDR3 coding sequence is TGCAGCGCCCTTTCTGGCACCTCCAATCAGCCCCAGCATTTT.

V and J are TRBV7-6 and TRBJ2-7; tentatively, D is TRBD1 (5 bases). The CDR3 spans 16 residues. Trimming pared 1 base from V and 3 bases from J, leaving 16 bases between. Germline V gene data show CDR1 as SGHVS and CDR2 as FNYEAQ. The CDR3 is CASSLGGSVAVYEQYF. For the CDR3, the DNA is TGTGCCAGCAGCTTAGGGGGCAGCGTGGCAGTCTACGAGCAGTACTTC.

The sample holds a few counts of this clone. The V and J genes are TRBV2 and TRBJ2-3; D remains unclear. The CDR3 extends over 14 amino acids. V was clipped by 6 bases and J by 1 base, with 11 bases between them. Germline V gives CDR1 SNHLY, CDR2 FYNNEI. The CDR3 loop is CASSPLAGTDTQYF. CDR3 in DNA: TGTGCCAGCAGCCCCTTGGCCGGCACAGATACGCAGTATTTT. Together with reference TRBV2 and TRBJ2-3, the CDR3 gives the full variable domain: EPEVTQTPSHQVTQMGQEVILRCVPISNHLYFYWYRQILGQKVEFLVSFYNNEISEKSEIFDDQFSVERPDGSNFTLKIRSTKLEDSAMYFCASSPLAGTDTQYFGPGTRLTVL.

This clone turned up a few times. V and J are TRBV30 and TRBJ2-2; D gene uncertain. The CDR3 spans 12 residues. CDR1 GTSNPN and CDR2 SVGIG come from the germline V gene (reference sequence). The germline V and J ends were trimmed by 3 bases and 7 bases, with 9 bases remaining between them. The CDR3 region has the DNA TGTGCCTGGAGGTTTTCTTACGGGGAGCTGTTTTTT. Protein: CAWRFSYGELFF.

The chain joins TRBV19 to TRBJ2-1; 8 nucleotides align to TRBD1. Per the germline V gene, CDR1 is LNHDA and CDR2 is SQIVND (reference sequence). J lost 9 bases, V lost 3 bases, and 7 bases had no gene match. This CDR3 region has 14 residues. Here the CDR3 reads CASSIPDRAVEQFF. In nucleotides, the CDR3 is TGTGCCAGTAGTATTCCGGACAGGGCTGTTGAGCAGTTCTTC. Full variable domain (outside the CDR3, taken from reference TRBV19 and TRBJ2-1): DGGITQSPKYLFRKEGQNVTLSCEQNLNHDAMYWYRQDPGQGLRLIYYSQIVNDFQKGDIAEGYSVSREKKESFPLTVTSAQKNPTAFYLCASSIPDRAVEQFFGPGTRLTVL.

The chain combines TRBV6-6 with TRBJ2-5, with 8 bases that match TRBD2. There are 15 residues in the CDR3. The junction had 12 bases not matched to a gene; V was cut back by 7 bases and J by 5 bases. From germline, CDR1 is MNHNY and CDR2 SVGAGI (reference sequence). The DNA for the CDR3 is TGTGCCAGCACCCGGATCGGGGGGGCGACGGAGACCCAGTACTTC. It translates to CASTRIGGATETQYF.

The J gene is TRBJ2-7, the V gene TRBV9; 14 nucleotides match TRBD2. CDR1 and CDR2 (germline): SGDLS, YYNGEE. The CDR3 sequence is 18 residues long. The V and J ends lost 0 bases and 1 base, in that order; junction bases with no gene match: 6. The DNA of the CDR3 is TGTGCCAGCAGCGTAGGGACTAGCGGGAGGACCGATTCCTACGAGCAGTACTTC. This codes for CASSVGTSGRTDSYEQYF.

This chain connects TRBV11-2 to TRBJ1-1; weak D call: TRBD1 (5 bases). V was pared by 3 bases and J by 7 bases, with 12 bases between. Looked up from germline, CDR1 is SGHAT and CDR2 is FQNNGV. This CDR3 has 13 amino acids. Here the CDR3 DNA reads TGTGCCAGCAGCTTTAGGGGTATTAGTGAAGCTTTCTTT. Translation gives CASSFRGISEAFF. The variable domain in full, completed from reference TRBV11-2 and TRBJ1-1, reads EAGVAQSPRYKIIEKRQSVAFWCNPISGHATLYWYQQILGQGPKLLIQFQNNGVVDDSQLPKDRFSAERLKGVDSTLKIQPAKLEDSAVYLCASSFRGISEAFFGQGTRLTVV.

The CDR3 bases are TGTGCCTGGAGTGTAAATCGCTACGAGCAGTACTTC. Its protein is CAWSVNRYEQYF. V usage is TRBV30 and J usage is TRBJ2-7; no reliable D call. CDR3 length equals 12 residues. Germline CDR1 GTSNPN, CDR2 SVGIG (reference sequence). V was cut by 0 bases and J by 3 bases, with 6 bases left in between.

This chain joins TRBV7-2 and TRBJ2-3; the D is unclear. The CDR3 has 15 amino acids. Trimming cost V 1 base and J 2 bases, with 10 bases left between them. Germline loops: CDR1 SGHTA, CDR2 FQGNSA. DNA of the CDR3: TGTGCCAGCAGCTTAGGGCTGGGCTCCACAGATACGCAGTATTTT. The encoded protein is CASSLGLGSTDTQYF.

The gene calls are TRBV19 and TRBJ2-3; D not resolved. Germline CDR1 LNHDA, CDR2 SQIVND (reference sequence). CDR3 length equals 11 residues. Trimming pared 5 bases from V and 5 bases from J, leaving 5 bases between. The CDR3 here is CASSEIDTQYF. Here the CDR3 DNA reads TGTGCCAGTAGTGAGATAGATACGCAGTATTTT.

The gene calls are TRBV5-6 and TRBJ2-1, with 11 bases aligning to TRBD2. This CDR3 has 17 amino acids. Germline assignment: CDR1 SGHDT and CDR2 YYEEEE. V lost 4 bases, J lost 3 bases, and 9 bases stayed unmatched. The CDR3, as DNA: TGTGCCAGCAGCCCACGACTAGCGGGATTCTACTACAATGAGCAGTTCTTC. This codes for CASSPRLAGFYYNEQFF.

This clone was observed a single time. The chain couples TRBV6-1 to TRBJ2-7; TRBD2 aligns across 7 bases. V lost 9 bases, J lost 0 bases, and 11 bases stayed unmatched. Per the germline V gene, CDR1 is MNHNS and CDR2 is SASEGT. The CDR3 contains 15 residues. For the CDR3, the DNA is TGTGCCAGTATGAGCGGGGCCCTCAGCTCCTACGAGCAGTACTTC. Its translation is CASMSGALSSYEQYF.

DNA of the CDR3: TGTGCCAGCAGTTTATCGATCGGCCTAGGGGACATTCAGTACTTC. Encoded protein: CASSLSIGLGDIQYF. The chain carries TRBV27 and TRBJ2-4, with D perhaps TRBD1 (5 bases). CDR1 is MNHEY and CDR2 is SMNVEV in the germline V gene (reference sequence). This CDR3 spans 15 amino acids. The V gene lost 0 bases and the J gene lost 8 bases, with 14 bases spanning the gap.

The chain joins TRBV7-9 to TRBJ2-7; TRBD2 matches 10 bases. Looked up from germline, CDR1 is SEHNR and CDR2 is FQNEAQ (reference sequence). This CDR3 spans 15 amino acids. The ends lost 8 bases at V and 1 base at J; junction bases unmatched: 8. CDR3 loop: CASFKLAGDSYEQYF. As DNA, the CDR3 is TGTGCCAGCTTTAAGCTAGCGGGAGATTCCTACGAGCAGTACTTC.

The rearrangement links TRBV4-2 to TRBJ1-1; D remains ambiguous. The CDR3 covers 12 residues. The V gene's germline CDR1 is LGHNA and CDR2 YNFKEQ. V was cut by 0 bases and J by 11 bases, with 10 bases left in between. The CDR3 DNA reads TGTGCCAGCAGCCAAGACAGGATTGAGGCTTTCTTT. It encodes CASSQDRIEAFF.

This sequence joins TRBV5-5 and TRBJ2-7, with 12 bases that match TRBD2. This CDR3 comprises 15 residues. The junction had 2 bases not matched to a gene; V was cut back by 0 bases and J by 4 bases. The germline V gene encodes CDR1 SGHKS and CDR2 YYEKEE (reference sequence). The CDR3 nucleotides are TGTGCCAGCAGCTTGGGGACTAGCGGGATATACGAGCAGTACTTC. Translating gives CASSLGTSGIYEQYF.

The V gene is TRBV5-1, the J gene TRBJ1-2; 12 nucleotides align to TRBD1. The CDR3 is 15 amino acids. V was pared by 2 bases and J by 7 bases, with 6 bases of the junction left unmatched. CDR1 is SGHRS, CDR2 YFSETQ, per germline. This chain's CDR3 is CASSLVGQGAVGYTF. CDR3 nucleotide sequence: TGCGCCAGCAGCTTAGTGGGACAGGGGGCAGTTGGCTACACCTTC.

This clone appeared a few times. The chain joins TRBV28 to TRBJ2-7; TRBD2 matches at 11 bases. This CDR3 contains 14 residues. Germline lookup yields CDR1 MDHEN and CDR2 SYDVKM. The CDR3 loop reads CASSLSQTSGGLWV. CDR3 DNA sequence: TGTGCCAGCAGTTTATCCCAAACTAGCGGGGGACTCTGGGTC.

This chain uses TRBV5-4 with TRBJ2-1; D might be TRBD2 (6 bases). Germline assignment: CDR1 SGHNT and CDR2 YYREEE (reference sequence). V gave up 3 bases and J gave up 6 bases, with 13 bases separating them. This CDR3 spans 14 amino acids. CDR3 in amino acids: CASSSGRPGNEQFF. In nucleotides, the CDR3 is TGTGCCAGCAGCTCTGGGAGGCCGGGCAATGAGCAGTTCTTC.

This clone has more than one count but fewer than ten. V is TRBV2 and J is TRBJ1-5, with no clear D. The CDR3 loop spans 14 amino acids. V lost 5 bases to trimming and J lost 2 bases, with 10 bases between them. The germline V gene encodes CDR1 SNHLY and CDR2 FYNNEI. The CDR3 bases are TGTGCCAGCAGTCGAGGCTCGGGCAATCAGCCCCAGCATTTT. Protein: CASSRGSGNQPQHF. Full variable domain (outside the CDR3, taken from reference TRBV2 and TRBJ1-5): EPEVTQTPSHQVTQMGQEVILRCVPISNHLYFYWYRQILGQKVEFLVSFYNNEISEKSEIFDDQFSVERPDGSNFTLKIRSTKLEDSAMYFCASSRGSGNQPQHFGDGTRLSIL.

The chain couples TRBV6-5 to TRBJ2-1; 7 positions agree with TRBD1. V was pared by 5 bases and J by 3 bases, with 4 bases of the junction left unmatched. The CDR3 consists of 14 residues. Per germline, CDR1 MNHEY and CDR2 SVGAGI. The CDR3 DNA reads TGTGCCAGCAGTAAGGGACAGAGCTACAATGAGCAGTTCTTC. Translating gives CASSKGQSYNEQFF.

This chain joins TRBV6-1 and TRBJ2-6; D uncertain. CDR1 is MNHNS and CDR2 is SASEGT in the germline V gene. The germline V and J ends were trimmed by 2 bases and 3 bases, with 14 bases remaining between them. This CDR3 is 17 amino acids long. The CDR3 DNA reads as TGTGCCAGCAGTGAAAAGATTTCACTTAGTGGGGCCAACGTCCTGACTTTC. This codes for CASSEKISLSGANVLTF.